Below are 11 T cell receptor beta chains sequenced from a single sample in a study of T-cell reconstitution after alpha-beta-depleted transplantation in children. Researchers prepared the TCRbeta library using unique molecular identifiers, the study reports. TCRdb called the PCR reads again in MiXCR, with one record for every CDR3 protein. The table includes approximately 120,000 distinct CDR3 sequences, roughly 10% detected once. Sample: PBMCs, mostly from graft donor cells, taken 180 days after TCRalphabeta/CD19-depleted stem cell transplant. The origin of the receptors is a girl under three years old who had a stem cell transplant for combined immunodeficiency, so the T cells may come from the graft donor.

In regard to this clonotype: A read error may explain this, as a much larger clone is one base away. CDR3 amino acids: CASSPGQGYNEHFF. As DNA, the CDR3 is TGTGCCAGCTCGCCGGGACAGGGCTACAATGAGCATTTCTTC. J is TRBJ2-1 and V is TRBV5-5; TRBD1 matches at 9 bases. Germline assignment: CDR1 SGHKS and CDR2 YYEKEE (reference sequence). The CDR3 runs to 14 residues.

This rearrangement joins TRBV19 to TRBJ2-5; D perhaps matches TRBD2 (5 bases). Looked up from germline, CDR1 is LNHDA and CDR2 is SQIVND (reference sequence). With 5 bases removed from V and 1 base from J, the gap between germline ends came to 14 bases. This CDR3 contains 15 residues. Here the CDR3 DNA reads TGTGCCAGTAGTCCGCGAGCGGCCTCCCAAGAGACCCAGTACTTC. This sequence encodes CASSPRAASQETQYF.

This clonotype showed up many times. This chain uses TRBV5-1 with TRBJ1-3, with a tentative D call TRBD1 (6 bases). Germline values: CDR1 SGHRS, CDR2 YFSETQ. Trimming removed 4 bases from V and 0 bases from J, with 11 bases in between. This CDR3 has 15 amino acids. In DNA form, the CDR3 reads TGCGCCAGCAGCCCGGGGGGCAGCTCTGGAAACACCATATATTTT. Translated, it gives CASSPGGSSGNTIYF.

The chain joins TRBV7-4 to TRBJ2-1; tentative D call: TRBD1 (5 bases). Germline CDR1 is SGHVT and CDR2 is SQSDAQ. The CDR3 runs 17 residues. V was trimmed by 1 base and J by 4 bases, leaving 17 bases between them. The CDR3 loop reads CASSLVARHRRYNEQFF. CDR3 nucleotide sequence: TGTGCCAGCAGCTTAGTGGCCCGGCACAGGAGATACAATGAGCAGTTCTTC.

This clonotype showed up just a few times. V and J are TRBV11-1 and TRBJ2-7; 10 positions match TRBD1. Germline-derived CDR1 and CDR2 are SGHAT and FQDESV (reference sequence). Losses at the gene ends were 1 base for V and 2 bases for J; bases not matched to a gene: 5. The CDR3 sequence is 16 residues long. This CDR3 reads CASSLGPGQGAYEQYF. CDR3 bases: TGTGCCAGCAGCTTAGGCCCCGGACAGGGGGCCTACGAGCAGTACTTC.

The chain joins TRBV27 to TRBJ2-1; 15 bases are a match to TRBD2. The junction had 11 bases not matched to a gene; V was cut back by 2 bases and J by 3 bases. The CDR3 is 20 amino acids. Looked up from germline, CDR1 is MNHEY and CDR2 is SMNVEV (reference sequence). CDR3 loop: CASSLPGLAGGPGNYNEQFF. As DNA, the CDR3 is TGTGCCAGCAGTTTACCCGGACTAGCGGGAGGGCCGGGAAACTACAATGAGCAGTTCTTC.

Details on this clonotype: A much larger clone lies a single base off, so this may be a read error. The chain uses TRBV20-1 and TRBJ2-4, with 7 bases aligning to TRBD1. Germline CDR1 is DFQATT and CDR2 is SNEGSKA (reference sequence). The CDR3 sequence is 13 residues long. V gave up 1 base and J gave up 8 bases; unmatched junction bases: 5. This chain's CDR3 is CSARGQGVDIQYF. CDR3 in DNA: TGCAGTGCTAGAGGTCAGGGGGTTGACATTCAGTACTTC.

This clonotype was recorded a few times. The J gene is TRBJ2-3, the V gene TRBV7-6; no definite D call. From germline, CDR1 is SGHVS and CDR2 FNYEAQ. The CDR3 consists of 12 residues. The germline V and J ends were trimmed by 4 bases and 1 base, with 3 bases remaining between them. The CDR3 loop reads CASSSRTDTQYF. The CDR3 DNA is TGTGCCAGCAGCTCCCGCACAGATACGCAGTATTTT. Based on the CDR3 plus reference TRBV7-6 and TRBJ2-3, the full variable domain is GAGVSQSPRYKVTKRGQDVALRCDPISGHVSLYWYRQALGQGPEFLTYFNYEAQQDKSGLPNDRFSAERPEGSISTLTIQRTEQRDSAMYRCASSSRTDTQYFGPGTRLTVL.

The DNA for the CDR3 is TGTGCCAGCAGCCCCCGGACAGGTAAGGGCACTGAAGCTTTCTTT. Protein sequence: CASSPRTGKGTEAFF. The chain couples TRBV7-2 to TRBJ1-1, with 7 bases matching TRBD1. The germline gives CDR1 SGHTA, CDR2 FQGNSA. V lost 5 bases to trimming and J lost 4 bases; unmatched junction nucleotides: 10. This CDR3 spans 15 amino acids. Full variable domain (remainder filled in from reference TRBV7-2 and TRBJ1-1): GAGVSQSPSNKVTEKGKDVELRCDPISGHTALYWYRQSLGQGLEFLIYFQGNSAPDKSGLPSDRFSAERTGGSVSTLTIQRTQQEDSAVYLCASSPRTGKGTEAFFGQGTRLTVV.

The chain links TRBV28 to TRBJ1-1; D is uncertain. Germline CDR1 MDHEN, CDR2 SYDVKM. This CDR3 region has 11 residues. Trimming removed 6 bases at V and 4 bases at J, with 6 bases between. The CDR3 spells CASSPGTEAFF. CDR3 in DNA: TGTGCCAGCAGCCCGGGCACTGAAGCTTTCTTT. The entire variable domain, with the rest obtained from reference TRBV28 and TRBJ1-1, is as follows: DVKVTQSSRYLVKRTGEKVFLECVQDMDHENMFWYRQDPGLGLRLIYFSYDVKMKEKGDIPEGYSVSREKKERFSLILESASTNQTSMYLCASSPGTEAFFGQGTRLTVV.

This clonotype has more than one count but fewer than ten. The gene calls are TRBV29-1 and TRBJ2-7; D is ambiguous. CDR1 SQVTM and CDR2 ANQGSEA come from the germline V gene. The CDR3 runs 10 residues. Trimming shortened V by 4 bases and J by 6 bases, and 7 bases separated the two germline ends. In nucleotides, the CDR3 is TGCAGCGTTGGTCACGGCGAGCAGTACTTC. It translates to CSVGHGEQYF.